This T cell receptor beta chain was obtained from a study of cytomegalovirus exposure and HLA in healthy donors. Notes on the study in general: Highest at DRB1 and lowest at HLA-C, TCR association rates differed among HLA loci in a later analysis.

Concerning this clone itself: Its antigen is as yet unknown.

This CDR3 has 13 amino acids. V lost 2 bases, J lost 5 bases, and 10 bases lay in between. Germline assignment: CDR1 KGHSH and CDR2 LQKENI. The primer mix had 60 Vbeta and 13 Jbeta primers. Assay: immunoSEQ multiplex PCR; the TCRdb copy retains only in-frame clones and omits some. The data show some 160,000 clones, roughly 80% seen once. Input material: PBMCs. This clonotype originated in a male donor in good health and CMV-seronegative. The chain carries TRBV18 and TRBJ2-7, with no clear D. Here the CDR3 reads CASSPNVIDEQYF. As DNA, the CDR3 is TGTGCCAGCTCACCAAATGTAATCGACGAGCAGTACTTC.